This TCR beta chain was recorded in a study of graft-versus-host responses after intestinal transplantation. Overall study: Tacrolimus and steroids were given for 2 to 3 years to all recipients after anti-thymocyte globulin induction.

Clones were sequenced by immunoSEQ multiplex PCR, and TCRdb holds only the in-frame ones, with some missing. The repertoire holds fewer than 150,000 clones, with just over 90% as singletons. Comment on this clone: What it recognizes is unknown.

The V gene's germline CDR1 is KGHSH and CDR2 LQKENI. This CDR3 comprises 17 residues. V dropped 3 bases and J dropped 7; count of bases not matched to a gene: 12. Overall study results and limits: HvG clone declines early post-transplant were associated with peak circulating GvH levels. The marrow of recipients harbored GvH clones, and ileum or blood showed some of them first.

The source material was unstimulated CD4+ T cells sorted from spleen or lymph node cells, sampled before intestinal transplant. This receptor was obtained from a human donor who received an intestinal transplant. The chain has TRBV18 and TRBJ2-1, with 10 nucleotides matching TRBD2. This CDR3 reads CASSPQFYSGGGNEQFF. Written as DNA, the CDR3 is TGTGCCAGCTCACCCCAATTCTACAGCGGGGGGGGGAATGAGCAGTTCTTC.